These 22 T cell receptor beta chains were all obtained from the same sample, sequenced in a study of T cells expressing NK-cell markers. TCRdb re-analyzed the 5' RACE reads; it lists each CDR3 protein once, without DNA. The sample table sets out a few hundred thousand distinct CDR3 sequences. The specimen sequenced was blood T cells: a sorted CD56 or NKG2C T cell subset, CD4+ or CD8+ T cells, or bulk PBMC T cells (not recorded which). The receptors here all came from a woman in her forties or fifties in good health.

This rearrangement joins TRBV10-3 to TRBJ2-7; there is no DNA to check the TCRdb D call of TRBD2. Per germline, CDR1 ENHRY and CDR2 SYGVKD. The CDR3 is 16 amino acids. CDR3 protein: CAITPKRGVPSYEQYF.

The rearrangement links TRBV9 to TRBJ2-7. The CDR3 sequence is 13 residues long. Germline CDR1 SGDLS, CDR2 YYNGEE. The CDR3 region is CASSARPGYEQYF.

This sequence joins TRBV5-1 and TRBJ2-3; TCRdb calls TRBD2, which cannot be checked without DNA. Germline CDR1 reads SGHRS; CDR2 reads YFSETQ. The CDR3 totals 16 residues. CDR3 sequence: CASSPAGLASTDTQYF.

CDR3 residues: CASSYDLILTDTQYF. V is TRBV2 and J is TRBJ2-3. The germline gives CDR1 SNHLY, CDR2 FYNNEI. The CDR3 is 15 residues long.

The V call is TRBV6-2 or TRBV6-3, the J call TRBJ2-2; as DNA is missing, the TRBD1 call by TCRdb cannot be tested. The CDR3 runs 13 residues. Germline V CDR1 and CDR2: MNHEY, SVGEGT. CDR3 in amino acids: CASSYLGGGELFF.

The chain links TRBV7-6 to TRBJ2-3; TCRdb outputs TRBD2, but without DNA this stays unchecked. CDR3 size: 17 residues. Germline V gives CDR1 SGHVS, CDR2 FNYEAQ. CDR3: CASSLGPSGASTDTQYF.

This chain links TRBV3-1 with TRBJ1-6. CDR1 is LGHDT and CDR2 is YNNKEL in the germline V gene (reference sequence). The CDR3 covers 13 residues. CDR3 protein: CASSQGETGALHF.

The rearrangement joins TRBV5-1 to TRBJ2-1; the TRBD2 assignment by TCRdb is unverifiable without DNA. The CDR3 extends over 14 amino acids. Per germline, CDR1 SGHRS and CDR2 YFSETQ. The CDR3 sequence: CASSYWTSGDEQFF.

This chain connects TRBV4-1 to TRBJ2-7; the D gene TCRdb calls, TRBD1, cannot be checked with no DNA. Germline values: CDR1 MGHRA, CDR2 YSYEKL. This CDR3 comprises 14 residues. CDR3 in amino acids: CASSQVRTGDEQYF.

The gene calls are TRBV28 and TRBJ2-5; TCRdb lists TRBD2, though no DNA is available to test this call. CDR1 is MDHEN, CDR2 SYDVKM, per germline. The CDR3 contains 13 residues. The CDR3 sequence: CASKSGDKETQYF.

The rearrangement links TRBV29-1 to TRBJ1-6. The CDR3 covers 13 residues. Per the germline V gene, CDR1 is SQVTM and CDR2 is ANQGSEA. CDR3: CSVLDGYNSPLHF.

The rearrangement uses TRBV12-5 and TRBJ2-2; without DNA, the TCRdb call of TRBD2 cannot be checked. This CDR3 spans 17 amino acids. Germline V gene sequence: CDR1 LGHNT, CDR2 FRNRAP. CDR3 loop: CASGLVTSGSRSGELFF.

V usage is TRBV27 and J usage is TRBJ1-1. The germline gives CDR1 MNHEY, CDR2 SMNVEV (reference sequence). This CDR3 is built from 14 residues. CDR3 residues: CASKLGRLNTEAFF.

The gene calls are TRBV6-5 and TRBJ2-4. Germline V lookup: CDR1 MNHEY, CDR2 SVGAGI. The CDR3 contains 16 residues. The chain's CDR3 is CASSYSQSLAKNIQYF.

J is TRBJ2-2 and V is TRBV7-9; with no DNA, the TCRdb D assignment of TRBD1 cannot be verified. Germline V CDR1 and CDR2: SEHNR, FQNEAQ (reference sequence). This CDR3 is built from 16 residues. The CDR3 sequence: CASSLAGTADTGELFF.

The V gene is TRBV28, the J gene TRBJ2-7. Germline-derived CDR1 and CDR2 are MDHEN and SYDVKM. The CDR3 spans 14 residues. The CDR3 region is CASSLVGATDEQYF.

The genes are TRBV12-3 or TRBV12-4 and TRBJ2-1; checking the TCRdb D call of TRBD2 is not possible without DNA. The CDR3 spans 19 residues. The chain's CDR3 is CASSLGSSKVNPSYNEQFF.

The chain links TRBV5-1 to TRBJ1-1. The CDR3 has 14 amino acids. CDR1 and CDR2 from the germline V gene are SGHRS and YFSETQ. The CDR3 is CASSLGFWGTEAFF.

The chain employs TRBV5-6 and TRBJ2-4; TCRdb calls TRBD2, which cannot be checked without DNA. This CDR3 contains 16 residues. The germline gives CDR1 SGHDT, CDR2 YYEEEE. CDR3 residues: CASSLAGRLVTNIQYF.

This chain uses TRBV3-1 with TRBJ2-6. CDR3 length equals 13 residues. Germline assignment: CDR1 LGHDT and CDR2 YNNKEL (reference sequence). This CDR3 reads CASGRFGANVLTF.

The chain joins TRBV10-3 to TRBJ1-2; the D call of TRBD1 rests on TCRdb alone, since no DNA is present to check it. The germline CDR1 and CDR2 sequences are ENHRY and SYGVKD. CDR3 size: 13 residues. CDR3 in amino acids: CAISRDIRYGYTF.

The CDR3 is CASSLLDSTGELFF. The V gene is TRBV27, the J gene TRBJ2-2; the D gene TCRdb calls, TRBD1, cannot be checked with no DNA. The CDR3 covers 14 residues. Germline assignment: CDR1 MNHEY and CDR2 SMNVEV (reference sequence).